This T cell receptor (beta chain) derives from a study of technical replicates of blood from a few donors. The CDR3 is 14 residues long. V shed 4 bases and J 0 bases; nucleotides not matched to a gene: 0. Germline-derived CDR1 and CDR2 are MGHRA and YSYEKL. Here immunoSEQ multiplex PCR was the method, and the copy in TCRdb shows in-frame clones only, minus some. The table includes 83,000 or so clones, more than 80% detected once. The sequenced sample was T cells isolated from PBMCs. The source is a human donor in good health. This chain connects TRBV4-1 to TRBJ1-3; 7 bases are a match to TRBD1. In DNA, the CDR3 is TGCGCCAGCAGCCGGGACAGCTCTGGAAACACCATATATTTT. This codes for CASSRDSSGNTIYF.